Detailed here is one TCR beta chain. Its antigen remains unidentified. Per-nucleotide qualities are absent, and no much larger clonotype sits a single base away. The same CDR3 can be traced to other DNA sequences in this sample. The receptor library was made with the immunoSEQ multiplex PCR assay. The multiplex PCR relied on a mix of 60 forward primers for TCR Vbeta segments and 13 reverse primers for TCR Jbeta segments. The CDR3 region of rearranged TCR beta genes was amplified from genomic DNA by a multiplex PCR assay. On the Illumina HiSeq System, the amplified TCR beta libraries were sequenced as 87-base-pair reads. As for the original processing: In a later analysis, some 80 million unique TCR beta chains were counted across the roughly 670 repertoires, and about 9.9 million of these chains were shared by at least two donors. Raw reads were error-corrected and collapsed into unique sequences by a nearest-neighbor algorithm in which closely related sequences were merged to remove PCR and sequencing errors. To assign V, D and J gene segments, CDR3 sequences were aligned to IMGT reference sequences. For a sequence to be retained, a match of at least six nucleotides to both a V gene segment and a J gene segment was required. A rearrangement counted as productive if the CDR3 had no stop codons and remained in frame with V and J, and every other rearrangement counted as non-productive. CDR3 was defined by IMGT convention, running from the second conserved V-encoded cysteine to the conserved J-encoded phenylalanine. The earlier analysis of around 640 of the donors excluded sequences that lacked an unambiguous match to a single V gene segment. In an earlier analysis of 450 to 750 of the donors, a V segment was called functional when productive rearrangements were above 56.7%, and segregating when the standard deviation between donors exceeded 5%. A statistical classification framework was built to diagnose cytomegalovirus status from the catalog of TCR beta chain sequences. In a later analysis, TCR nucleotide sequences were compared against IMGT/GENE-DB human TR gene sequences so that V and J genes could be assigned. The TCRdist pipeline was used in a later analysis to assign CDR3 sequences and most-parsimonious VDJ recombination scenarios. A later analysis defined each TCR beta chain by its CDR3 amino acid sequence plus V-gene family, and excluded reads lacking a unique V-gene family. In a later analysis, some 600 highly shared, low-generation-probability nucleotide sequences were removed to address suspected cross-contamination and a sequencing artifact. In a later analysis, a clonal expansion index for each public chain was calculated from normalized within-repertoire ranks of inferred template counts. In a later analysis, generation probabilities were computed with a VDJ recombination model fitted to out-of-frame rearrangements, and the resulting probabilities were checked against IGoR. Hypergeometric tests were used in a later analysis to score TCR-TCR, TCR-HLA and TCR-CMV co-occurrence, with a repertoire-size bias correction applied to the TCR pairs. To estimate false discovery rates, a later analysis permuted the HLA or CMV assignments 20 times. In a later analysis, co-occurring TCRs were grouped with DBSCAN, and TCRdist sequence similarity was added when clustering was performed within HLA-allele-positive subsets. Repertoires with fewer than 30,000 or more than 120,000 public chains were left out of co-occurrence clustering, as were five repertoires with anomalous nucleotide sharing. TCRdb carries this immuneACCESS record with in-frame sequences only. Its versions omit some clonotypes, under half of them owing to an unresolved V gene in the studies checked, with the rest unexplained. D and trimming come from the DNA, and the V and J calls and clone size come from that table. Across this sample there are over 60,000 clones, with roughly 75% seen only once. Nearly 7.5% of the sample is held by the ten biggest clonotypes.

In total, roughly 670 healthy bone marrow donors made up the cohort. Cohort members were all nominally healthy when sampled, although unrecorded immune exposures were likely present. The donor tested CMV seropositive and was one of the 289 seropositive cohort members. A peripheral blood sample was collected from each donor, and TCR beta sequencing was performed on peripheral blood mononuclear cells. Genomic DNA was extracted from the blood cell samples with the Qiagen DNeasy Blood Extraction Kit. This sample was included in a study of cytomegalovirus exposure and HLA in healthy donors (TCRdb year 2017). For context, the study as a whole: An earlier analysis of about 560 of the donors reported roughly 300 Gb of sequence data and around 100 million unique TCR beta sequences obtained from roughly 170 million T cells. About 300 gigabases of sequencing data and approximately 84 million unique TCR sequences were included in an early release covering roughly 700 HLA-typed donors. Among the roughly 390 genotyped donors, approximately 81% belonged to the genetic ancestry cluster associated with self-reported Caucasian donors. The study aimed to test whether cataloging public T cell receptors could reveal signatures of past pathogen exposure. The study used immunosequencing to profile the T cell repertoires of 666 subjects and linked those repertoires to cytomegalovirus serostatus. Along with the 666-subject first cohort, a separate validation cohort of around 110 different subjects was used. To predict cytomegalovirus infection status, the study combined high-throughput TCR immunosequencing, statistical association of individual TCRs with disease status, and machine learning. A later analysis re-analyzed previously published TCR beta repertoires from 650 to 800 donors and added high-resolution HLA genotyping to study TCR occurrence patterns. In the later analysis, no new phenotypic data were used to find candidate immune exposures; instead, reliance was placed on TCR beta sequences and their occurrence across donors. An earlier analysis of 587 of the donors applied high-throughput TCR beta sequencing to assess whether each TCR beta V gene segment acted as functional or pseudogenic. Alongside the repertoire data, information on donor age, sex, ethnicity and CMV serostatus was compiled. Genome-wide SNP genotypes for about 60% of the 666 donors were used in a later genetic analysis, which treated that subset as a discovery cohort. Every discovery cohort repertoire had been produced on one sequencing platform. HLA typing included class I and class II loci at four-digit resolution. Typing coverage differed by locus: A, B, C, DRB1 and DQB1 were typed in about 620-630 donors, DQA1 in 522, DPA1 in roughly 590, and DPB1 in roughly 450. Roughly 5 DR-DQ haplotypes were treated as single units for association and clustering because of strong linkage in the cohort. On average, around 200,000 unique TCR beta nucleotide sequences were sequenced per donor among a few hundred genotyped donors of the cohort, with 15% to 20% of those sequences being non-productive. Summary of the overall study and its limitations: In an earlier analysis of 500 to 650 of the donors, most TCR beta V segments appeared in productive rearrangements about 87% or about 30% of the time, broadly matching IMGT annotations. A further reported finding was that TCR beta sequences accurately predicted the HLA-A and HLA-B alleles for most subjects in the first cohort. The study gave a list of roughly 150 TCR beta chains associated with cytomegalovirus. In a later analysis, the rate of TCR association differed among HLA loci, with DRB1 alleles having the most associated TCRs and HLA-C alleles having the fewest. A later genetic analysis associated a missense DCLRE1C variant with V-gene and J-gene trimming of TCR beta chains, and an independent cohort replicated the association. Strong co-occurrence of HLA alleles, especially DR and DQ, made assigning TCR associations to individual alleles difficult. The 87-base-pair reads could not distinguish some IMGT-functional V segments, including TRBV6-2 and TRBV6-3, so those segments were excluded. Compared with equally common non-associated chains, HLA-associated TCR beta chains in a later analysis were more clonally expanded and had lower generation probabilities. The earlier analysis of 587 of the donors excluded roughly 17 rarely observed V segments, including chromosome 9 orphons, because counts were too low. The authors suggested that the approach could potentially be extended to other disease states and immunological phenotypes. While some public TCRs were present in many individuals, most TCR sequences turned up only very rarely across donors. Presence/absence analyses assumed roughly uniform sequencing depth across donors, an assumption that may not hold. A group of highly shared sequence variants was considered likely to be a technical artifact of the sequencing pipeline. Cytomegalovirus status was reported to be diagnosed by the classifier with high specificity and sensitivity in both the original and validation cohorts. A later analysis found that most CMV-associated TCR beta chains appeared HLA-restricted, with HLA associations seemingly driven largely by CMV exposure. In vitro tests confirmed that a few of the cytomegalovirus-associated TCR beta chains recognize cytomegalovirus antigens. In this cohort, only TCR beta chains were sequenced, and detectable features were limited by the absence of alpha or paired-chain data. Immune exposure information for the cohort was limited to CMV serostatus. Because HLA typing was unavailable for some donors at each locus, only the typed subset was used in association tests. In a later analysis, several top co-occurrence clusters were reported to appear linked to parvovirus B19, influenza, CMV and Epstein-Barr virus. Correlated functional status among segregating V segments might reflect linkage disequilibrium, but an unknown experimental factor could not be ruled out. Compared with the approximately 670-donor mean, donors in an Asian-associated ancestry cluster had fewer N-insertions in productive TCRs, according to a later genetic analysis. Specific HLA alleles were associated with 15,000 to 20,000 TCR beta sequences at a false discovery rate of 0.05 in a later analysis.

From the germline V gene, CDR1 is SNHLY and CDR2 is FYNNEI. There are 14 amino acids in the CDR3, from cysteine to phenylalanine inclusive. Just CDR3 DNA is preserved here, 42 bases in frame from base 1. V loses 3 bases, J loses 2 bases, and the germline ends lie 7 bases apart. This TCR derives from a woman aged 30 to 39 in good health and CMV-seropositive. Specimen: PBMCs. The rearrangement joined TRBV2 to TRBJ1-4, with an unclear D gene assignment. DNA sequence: TGTGCCAGCAGTGACAGTACGACTAATGAAAAACTGTTTTTT. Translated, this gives CASSDSTTNEKLFF. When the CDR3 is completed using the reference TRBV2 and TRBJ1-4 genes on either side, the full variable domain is EPEVTQTPSHQVTQMGQEVILRCVPISNHLYFYWYRQILGQKVEFLVSFYNNEISEKSEIFDDQFSVERPDGSNFTLKIRSTKLEDSAMYFCASSDSTTNEKLFFGSGTQLSVL.